A selection of T cell receptor beta chains follows, all from one sample in a study of T-cell reconstitution after alpha-beta-depleted transplantation in children. MiXCR, applied by TCRdb to the PCR reads, yields one record per CDR3 protein. The data show hundreds of thousands of distinct CDR3 sequences, with roughly 24% seen just once and roughly 2.7% held by the top ten. The sample was PBMCs, taken before TCRalphabeta/CD19-depleted stem cell transplant. These receptors all stem from a girl aged 2 to 9 with Fanconi anemia, due to receive a stem cell transplant. The conserved cysteine and the conserved F or W are not part of the CDR3 here.

v_call cdr3_aa
TRBV6-5 ASSYSGLAETSTDTQY
TRBV20-1 SATGALSTEAF
TRBV20-1 SARATSGEVGTDTQY
TRBV7-2 ASTGTGKSGNTGELF
TRBV10-3 AISDPSLVHSSYNEQF
TRBV12-3/TRBV12-4 ASSLAGGNQPQH
TRBV18 ASSLSWRAENIQY
TRBV29-1 STRDSLYEQY
TRBV7-3 ASSLRGREYGTDTQY
TRBV7-7 ASSSGPTDTQY
TRBV12-3/TRBV12-4 ASRPTSGGWDEQF
TRBV6-5 ASSHRQGDGYT
TRBV29-1 SVEQGRSEQF
TRBV29-1 SAVWTGPEQY
TRBV5-1 ASSLDTRGKNTGELF
TRBV7-2 ASSPEGTSGAYEQY
TRBV5-1 ASSLIGGGLSYEQY
TRBV7-8 ASSLPAGGPWNEQF
TRBV29-1 SVDNLAYGTDTQY
TRBV20-1 SARSPLETQY
TRBV6-5 ASRGTSGGISTDTQY
TRBV29-1 SVGQAGGPNEQY
TRBV29-1 SVEDSSNEKLF
TRBV7-9 ASRPSGLVLSDTQY
TRBV20-1 SASFDSGLQETQY
TRBV13 ASSLFGTTYTDTQY
TRBV7-2 ASSFHRVYNEQF
TRBV7-3 ASSPRRDRGNEQF
TRBV29-1 SVAPWGLAGGLGVSYNEQF
TRBV7-8 ATQTSGSPAQY
TRBV9 ASSAMAGGTEAF
TRBV29-1 SVDRQGTYEQY
TRBV6-5 ASSSYVGYGEQY
TRBV5-1 ASTMSDRGLETQY